This T cell receptor (beta chain) stems from a study of shared clonotypes between healthy human individuals. With regard to this clone: Its matching antigen is unknown.

Looked up from germline, CDR1 is MDHEN and CDR2 is SYDVKM. The CDR3 covers 12 residues. The V end was cut by 6 bases, the J end by 4 bases, with 7 bases between. General study findings and limits: Relative to their counterparts shared across all four donors, non-shared clonotypes exhibited diminished generation probabilities.

Approximately 210 ng DNA, about 33,000 T cell genomes, went into each sorted-subset replicate PCR. Sequenced by immunoSEQ multiplex PCR; TCRdb stores in-frame clones only, minus some. The table has fewer than 3 million clones, 85% to 95% seen once; the top ten hold about 0.36%. The V and J genes are TRBV28 and TRBJ2-1; possible D gene TRBD2, 6 bases. Sample: naive CD4+ T cells from PBMCs. Subset described: CD45RA+ positively selected. The clonotype originates from a man aged 18 to 30 in good health. Some clones in this sample may be carry-over from other donors' samples. CDR3 DNA: TGTGCCAGCAGGGGGGGATACAATGAGCAGTTCTTC. Its protein is CASRGGYNEQFF.